This entry lists 16 T cell receptor beta chains sequenced from one sample in a study of blood T cell repertoires in COVID-19. The method was immunoSEQ multiplex PCR; TCRdb's version includes in-frame clones alone and lacks a portion of them. The table includes over 300,000 clones, around 89% detected once. Sequencing input: peripheral blood. These receptors originate from a man aged 18 to 29 who had recovered from COVID-19.

This chain links TRBV5-1 with TRBJ2-7; TRBD2 matches 12 bases. The CDR3 loop spans 14 amino acids. V gave up 4 bases and J gave up 7 bases; unmatched junction bases: 6. The germline V gene has CDR1 SGHRS and CDR2 YFSETQ. CDR3 sequence reads: CASSAGLAGKEQYF. DNA of the CDR3: TGCGCCAGCAGCGCCGGACTAGCGGGGAAAGAGCAGTACTTC.

This sequence joins TRBV4-1 and TRBJ1-1, with a weak D call TRBD1 (6 bases). The CDR3 is made up of 13 amino acids. The V gene's germline CDR1 is MGHRA and CDR2 YSYEKL. Deletions cut 1 base from V and 8 bases from J, with 11 bases between. The CDR3 region has the DNA TGCGCCAGCAGCCAAGGGATCGGGACAGAAGCTTTCTTT. It translates to CASSQGIGTEAFF.

The chain uses TRBV15 and TRBJ1-5; D is undetermined. The V gene's germline CDR1 is LNHNV and CDR2 YYDKDF (reference sequence). With 4 bases removed from V and 3 bases from J, the gap between germline ends came to 13 bases. The CDR3 is made up of 15 amino acids. The CDR3 loop is CATSTYGVFNQPQHF. The CDR3 DNA is TGTGCCACCAGCACATACGGGGTTTTCAATCAGCCCCAGCATTTT. Based on the CDR3 plus reference TRBV15 and TRBJ1-5, the full variable domain is DAMVIQNPRYQVTQFGKPVTLSCSQTLNHNVMYWYQQKSSQAPKLLFHYYDKDFNNEADTPDNFQSRRPNTSFCFLDIRSPGLGDTAMYLCATSTYGVFNQPQHFGDGTRLSIL.

This clone was counted only a few times. V usage is TRBV3-1 (or the pseudogene TRBV3-2) and J usage is TRBJ2-5; D is unresolved. Germline lookup yields CDR1 LGHDT and CDR2 YNNKEL (reference sequence). V lost 0 bases to trimming and J lost 4 bases, with 12 bases between them. This CDR3 contains 15 residues. The CDR3 sequence: CASSQEWVPRETQYF. The CDR3 region has the DNA TGTGCCAGCAGCCAAGAATGGGTGCCTAGAGAGACCCAGTACTTC.

This chain uses TRBV7-9 with TRBJ2-5, with D perhaps matching TRBD2 (6 bases). V shed 4 bases and J shed 10 bases, with 19 bases lying between them. The CDR3 length is 14 residues. CDR1 is SEHNR and CDR2 is FQNEAQ in the germline V gene (reference sequence). CDR3 sequence (DNA): TGTGCCAGCAGCTCCCCCGGGACCTACGGGGGCCAGTACTTC. Amino acid sequence: CASSSPGTYGGQYF.

V usage is TRBV19 and J usage is TRBJ2-7; 8 bases align to TRBD1. This CDR3 has 17 residues. With 4 bases clipped from V and 5 bases from J, the junction kept 16 bases outside the gene matches. In germline, CDR1 is LNHDA, CDR2 SQIVND (reference sequence). The CDR3 region has the DNA TGTGCCAGTAGTACCATACTGCGGACAGGGATGACCCACGAGCAGTACTTC. This sequence encodes CASSTILRTGMTHEQYF.

The rearrangement uses TRBV6-1 and TRBJ2-7; the match to TRBD1 covers 8 bases. Trimming removed 1 base from V and 7 bases from J; junction bases left unmatched: 9. The germline V gene encodes CDR1 MNHNS and CDR2 SASEGT. This CDR3 spans 15 amino acids. CDR3 sequence (DNA): TGTGCCAGCAGTGAAGACAGGGGGTCTGTGTGGGAGCAGTACTTC. It codes for CASSEDRGSVWEQYF.

The chain uses TRBV29-1 and TRBJ2-1, with 10 bases matching TRBD2. Trimming took 4 bases from V and 8 from J; bases not matched to a gene: 5. In germline, CDR1 is SQVTM, CDR2 ANQGSEA. This CDR3 spans 13 amino acids. The CDR3 reads CSVAPSGGDEQFF. The CDR3, as DNA: TGCAGCGTTGCCCCTAGCGGGGGTGATGAGCAGTTCTTC.

This clone was observed a few times. The chain joins TRBV6-5 to TRBJ1-2; D unclear. The length of the CDR3 is 11 residues. Trimming removed 7 bases at V and 1 base at J, with 4 bases between. Germline values: CDR1 MNHEY, CDR2 SVGAGI. The CDR3 DNA sequence: TGTGCCAGCAACTTTAACTATGGCTACACCTTC. Translation gives CASNFNYGYTF.

This clone was counted a single time. J is TRBJ1-1 and V is TRBV27; D is unresolved. V shed 4 bases and J shed 1 base, with 13 bases lying between them. The length of the CDR3 is 15 residues. From germline, CDR1 is MNHEY and CDR2 SMNVEV (reference sequence). CDR3 nucleotides: TGTGCCAGCAGTTCAAATTCGGGTGCGAACACTGAAGCTTTCTTT. It translates to CASSSNSGANTEAFF.

This chain connects TRBV5-1 to TRBJ2-1; tentatively, D is TRBD2 (5 bases). This CDR3 has 16 residues. Trimming took 2 bases from V and 0 from J, leaving 12 bases between them. The germline V gene encodes CDR1 SGHRS and CDR2 YFSETQ. CDR3 coding DNA: TGCGCCAGCAGCTTCGTGAGGGAGAGCTCCTACAATGAGCAGTTCTTC. Translation: CASSFVRESSYNEQFF.

J is TRBJ2-2 and V is TRBV4-2, with 9 bases aligning to TRBD2. The J segment lost 7 bases and the V segment lost 3 bases, leaving 12 bases of the junction unmatched. The CDR3 length is 17 residues. Germline lookup yields CDR1 LGHNA and CDR2 YNFKEQ. CDR3 sequence reads: CASSHLGASGVVGELFF. In DNA, the CDR3 is TGTGCCAGCAGCCACCTCGGGGCTAGCGGGGTCGTCGGGGAGCTGTTTTTT.

The chain links TRBV29-1 to TRBJ1-1; 7 bases line up with TRBD1. The trim removed 3 bases at V and 5 bases at J, leaving 3 bases unmatched. CDR3 length equals 12 residues. The germline gives CDR1 SQVTM, CDR2 ANQGSEA. The CDR3 loop is CSVDDRVTEAFF. The CDR3 DNA reads as TGCAGCGTTGACGACAGGGTAACTGAAGCTTTCTTT. Variable domain in full (rest from reference TRBV29-1 and TRBJ1-1): SAVISQKPSRDICQRGTSLTIQCQVDSQVTMMFWYRQQPGQSLTLIATANQGSEATYESGFVIDKFPISRPNLTFSTLTVSNMSPEDSSIYLCSVDDRVTEAFFGQGTRLTVV.

DNA for the CDR3: TGTGCCAGCAGCTTACCGGGGTTCTACAATGAGCAGTTCTTC. Translated: CASSLPGFYNEQFF. The chain employs TRBV13 and TRBJ2-1; D perhaps matches TRBD2 (5 bases). The CDR3 is 14 amino acids. Germline loops: CDR1 PRHDT, CDR2 FYEKMQ (reference sequence). V lost 2 bases and J lost 3, with 8 bases in between.

This chain joins TRBV7-3 and TRBJ2-1; D unclear. The germline CDR1 and CDR2 sequences are SGHTA and FQGTGA. This CDR3 has 13 amino acids. V shed 4 bases and J shed 9 bases, with 13 bases lying between them. In DNA form, the CDR3 reads TGTGCCAGCAGCTCCTCGCTAGGAACTGAGCAGTTCTTC. Translating it yields CASSSSLGTEQFF.

The J gene is TRBJ2-3, the V gene TRBV5-1; D remains unclear. V lost 4 bases, J lost 0 bases, and 12 bases lay in between. Per germline, CDR1 SGHRS and CDR2 YFSETQ. The CDR3 consists of 15 residues. For the CDR3, the DNA is TGCGCCAGCAGCCTAGACGGTGCTAGCACAGATACGCAGTATTTT. Translation: CASSLDGASTDTQYF. Using reference TRBV5-1 and TRBJ2-3 for the parts outside the CDR3, the full variable domain is KAGVTQTPRYLIKTRGQQVTLSCSPISGHRSVSWYQQTPGQGLQFLFEYFSETQRNKGNFPGRFSGRQFSNSRSEMNVSTLELGDSALYLCASSLDGASTDTQYFGPGTRLTVL.